This T cell receptor (beta chain) comes out of a study of control samples from healthy donors and cancer patients. TCRdb's copy holds only in-frame clones and misses some; the assay was immunoSEQ multiplex PCR. The sample carries about 410,000 clones, 90% recorded once. CDR1 and CDR2 (germline): SGHNT, YYREEE (reference sequence). V lost 2 bases to trimming and J lost 5 bases, with 11 bases between them. The CDR3 is 13 amino acids. This TCR was recovered from a man aged 35 to 55 with head and neck cancer. The sample taken for sequencing was PBMCs. This chain uses TRBV5-4 with TRBJ2-7; a possible D gene is TRBD1 (5 bases). CDR3 in amino acids: CASSLPGNHEQYF. CDR3 bases: TGTGCCAGCAGCTTACCAGGGAACCACGAGCAGTACTTC.